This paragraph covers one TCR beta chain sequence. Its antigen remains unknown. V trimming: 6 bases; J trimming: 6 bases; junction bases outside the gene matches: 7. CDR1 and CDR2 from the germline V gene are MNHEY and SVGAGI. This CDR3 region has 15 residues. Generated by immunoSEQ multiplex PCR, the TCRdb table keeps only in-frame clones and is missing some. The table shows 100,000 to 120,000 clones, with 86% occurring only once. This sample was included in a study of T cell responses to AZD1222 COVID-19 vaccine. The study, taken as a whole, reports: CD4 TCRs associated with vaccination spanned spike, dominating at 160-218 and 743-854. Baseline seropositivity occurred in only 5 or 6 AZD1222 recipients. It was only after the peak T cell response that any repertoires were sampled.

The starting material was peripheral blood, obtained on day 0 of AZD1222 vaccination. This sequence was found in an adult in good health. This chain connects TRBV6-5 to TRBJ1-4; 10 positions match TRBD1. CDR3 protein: CASRLRQGADEKLFF. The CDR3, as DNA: TGTGCCAGCAGACTCAGACAGGGGGCTGATGAAAAACTGTTTTTT.